This TCR beta chain was recorded in a study of blood T cell repertoires in COVID-19. V dropped 1 base and J dropped 1; count of bases not matched to a gene: 4. The CDR3 sequence is 16 residues long. Germline V lookup: CDR1 MGHRA, CDR2 YSYEKL. Generated by immunoSEQ multiplex PCR, the TCRdb table keeps only in-frame clones and is missing some. Of almost 400,000 clones detected, roughly nine tenths appear once; the ten largest clones hold 1.7%. This chain uses TRBV4-1 with TRBJ2-1; TRBD2 aligns across 7 bases. The receptor was isolated from a woman aged 25 to 45 who had recovered from COVID-19. Sequences were obtained from PBMCs or T cells enriched from blood (not recorded which). DNA of the CDR3: TGCGCCAGCAGCCAAGTACCTAGCGGATCCTACAATGAGCAGTTCTTC. Protein: CASSQVPSGSYNEQFF.